This T cell receptor beta chain is from a study of follicular helper T cells after annual influenza vaccination. Trimming took 6 bases from V and 2 from J; bases not matched to a gene: 9. This CDR3 has 15 residues. From germline, CDR1 is SGHKS and CDR2 YYEKEE (reference sequence). Time point specified: 2014-2015 season, 7 days after vaccination. The data were produced by immunoSEQ multiplex PCR, yet TCRdb's version contains in-frame clones alone and is incomplete. The sample yields 7,000 to 10,000 clones, around 80% seen once. The chain joins TRBV5-5 to TRBJ2-5; 8 nucleotides agree with TRBD2. Sequenced here: CXCR5+ CD38- circulating T follicular helper cells from blood, sampled 7 days after influenza vaccination. Subset in this sample: circulating Tfh, non-naive CD4+CXCR5+PD-1+ (ICOS+CD38+ or ICOS-CD38-). This receptor was identified in an adult who received the influenza vaccine. The DNA for the CDR3 is TGTGCCAGCACCCCACGTACTAGCGGACAAGAGACCCAGTACTTC. Translated: CASTPRTSGQETQYF.